This T cell receptor beta chain was found in a study of immune evolution from preneoplasia to lung adenocarcinoma. Resections took place in Japan or China from the mid-2010s to the late 2010s. Histologic diagnosis was independently verified by two lung pathologists. Sequencing was performed with immunoSEQ multiplex PCR; in TCRdb, only in-frame clones are kept and a portion is missing. The sample contains 5,000 to 7,000 clones, 70% to 85% of which appear only once. As for this clone: Its cognate antigen is unknown.

Trimming stripped 3 bases from V and 0 bases from J, with 15 bases between. Germline CDR1 and CDR2: MNHNS and SASEGT. The CDR3 spans 16 residues. Broader study findings: Normal lung had highest clonality; later lesions appeared denser, more diverse.

This TCR was recovered from a person aged 70 to 80 with lung adenocarcinoma. This chain links TRBV6-1 with TRBJ2-7, with D maybe TRBD1 (5 bases). Sequencing input: FFPE adjacent normal lung tissue. This chain's CDR3 is CASSDHGRQGSYEQYF. Written as DNA, the CDR3 is TGTGCCAGCAGTGACCATGGACGCCAGGGCTCCTACGAGCAGTACTTC.